A single sample gave rise to the 17 T cell receptor beta chains below, sequenced in a study of blood T cells in healthy people across ages. It was with a sample-barcoded 5' primer and a J-beta primer mix that a second PCR of about 6 to 12 cycles was run. MiXCR was run by TCRdb on the 5' RACE reads, yielding one entry per CDR3 protein. The table lists fewer than 2,000,000 distinct CDR3 sequences, roughly 43% of them singletons. Material: blood. The receptors stem from a human donor in good health.

This clonotype occurred a few times. The CDR3, as DNA: TGTGCCAGCAGCTTAGTACCGGGACAGATTACCTACGAGCAGTACTTC. Translation gives CASSLVPGQITYEQYF. J is TRBJ2-7 and V is TRBV7-2; 7 bases are a match to TRBD1. The CDR3 is 16 residues long. The germline gives CDR1 SGHTA, CDR2 FQGNSA. The V and J ends lost 1 base and 2 bases, in that order; junction bases with no gene match: 8.

This clonotype was recorded a few times. This chain uses TRBV6-6 with TRBJ1-4; D gene uncertain. This CDR3 is built from 15 residues. V lost 4 bases, J lost 4 bases, and 13 bases lay in between. CDR1 is MNHNY, CDR2 SVGAGI, per germline (reference sequence). CDR3: CASSSRRGINEKLFF. The CDR3 coding sequence is TGTGCCAGCAGTTCCCGCCGGGGAATTAATGAAAAACTGTTTTTT.

The chain joins TRBV27 to TRBJ2-7, with a possible D match to TRBD1 (5 bases). The CDR3 sequence is 14 residues long. Trimming pared 3 bases from V and 2 bases from J, leaving 11 bases between. Germline V lookup: CDR1 MNHEY, CDR2 SMNVEV (reference sequence). The CDR3 DNA reads TGTGCCAGCAGTTTCGACAGCTACACCTACGAGCAGTACTTC. Its translation: CASSFDSYTYEQYF.

This clonotype was found a few times. The chain is built from TRBV5-1 and TRBJ2-7; 7 positions agree with TRBD1. The V gene end was trimmed by 4 bases and the J gene end by 2 bases; junction bases not matched to a gene: 9. The germline V gene encodes CDR1 SGHRS and CDR2 YFSETQ. This CDR3 comprises 15 residues. The CDR3 nucleotides are TGCGCCAGCAGCGGCTGGGACAGACTCACCTACGAGCAGTACTTC. This translates into CASSGWDRLTYEQYF.

Points on this clonotype: The junction departs from germline at one end; a sequencing error may be responsible. The chain is built from TRBV7-6 and TRBJ2-3; TRBD2 aligns across 12 bases. This CDR3 has 20 amino acids. Germline CDR1 and CDR2: SGHVS and FNYEAQ. The CDR3 here is CANSLVVTSGGHLSTDTQYF. The CDR3, as DNA: TGTGCCAACAGCTTGGTAGTAACTAGCGGGGGGCACCTTAGCACAGATACGCAGTATTTT.

The V and J genes are TRBV19 and TRBJ1-5; TRBD1 is a possible D gene (5 bases). Germline V lookup: CDR1 LNHDA, CDR2 SQIVND (reference sequence). V gave up 3 bases and J gave up 1 base, with 16 bases separating them. CDR3 length: 17 amino acids. CDR3 DNA: TGTGCCAGTAGTATGGGAGGATATGGGGGGAGCAATCAGCCCCAGCATTTT. Protein product: CASSMGGYGGSNQPQHF.

This chain joins TRBV14 and TRBJ2-7; D tentatively fits TRBD1 or TRBD2 (5 bases each). V lost 3 bases, J lost 2 bases, and 17 bases lay in between. The CDR3 has 16 residues. Germline assignment: CDR1 SGHDN and CDR2 FVKESK. CDR3 sequence (DNA): TGTGCCAGCAGCCACATTGACGGGGCCTGGCCCTACGAGCAGTACTTC. It is translated as CASSHIDGAWPYEQYF. The full variable domain, its missing parts supplied by reference TRBV14 and TRBJ2-7, is EAGVTQFPSHSVIEKGQTVTLRCDPISGHDNLYWYRRVMGKEIKFLLHFVKESKQDESGMPNNRFLAERTGGTYSTLKVQPAELEDSGVYFCASSHIDGAWPYEQYFGPGTRLTVT.

This clonotype has more than one count but fewer than ten. The chain uses TRBV13 and TRBJ1-4; D gene uncertain. Trimming took 1 base from V and 4 from J, leaving 7 bases between them. The CDR3 spans 14 residues. The V gene's germline CDR1 is PRHDT and CDR2 FYEKMQ (reference sequence). CDR3 sequence: CASSLAGFNEKLFF. CDR3 bases: TGTGCCAGCAGCTTAGCCGGGTTTAATGAAAAACTGTTTTTT.

As concerns this clonotype: This may stem from a read error, because a much larger clone lies one nucleotide away. The chain combines TRBV29-1 with TRBJ2-1, with 13 bases aligning to TRBD2. With 6 bases clipped from V and 6 bases from J, the junction kept 5 bases outside the gene matches. This CDR3 is built from 14 residues. Per the germline V gene, CDR1 is SQVTM and CDR2 is ANQGSEA. The CDR3 protein is CSVRTSGGVNEQFF. The CDR3 region has the DNA TGCAGCGTCCGTACTAGCGGGGGGGTCAATGAGCAGTTCTTC.

The V and J genes are TRBV20-1 and TRBJ1-4, with D possibly TRBD1 on 6 matching bases. Germline CDR1 and CDR2: DFQATT and SNEGSKA (reference sequence). This CDR3 spans 15 amino acids. V lost 5 bases, J lost 4 bases, and 17 bases lay in between. CDR3 DNA: TGCAGTGCTCCTAATCCACGAGGGGGTAATGAAAAACTGTTTTTT. Residues: CSAPNPRGGNEKLFF.

This clonotype was counted a few times. The V and J genes are TRBV15 and TRBJ1-2; D is perhaps TRBD1 (6 bases). V was clipped by 1 base and J by 0 bases, with 24 bases between them. The CDR3 loop spans 20 amino acids. Germline V gives CDR1 LNHNV, CDR2 YYDKDF (reference sequence). In nucleotides, the CDR3 is TGTGCCACCAGCAGAGCCCCAGGGGCGGGGCACATTATCCCTAACTATGGCTACACCTTC. Protein product: CATSRAPGAGHIIPNYGYTF.

This clonotype was detected only a few times. This chain connects TRBV6-2 or TRBV6-3 to TRBJ2-7, with TRBD1 as a possible D gene (6 bases). Trimming pared 2 bases from V and 8 bases from J, leaving 13 bases between. Germline V gene sequence: CDR1 MNHEY, CDR2 SVGEGT. This CDR3 has 13 residues. The CDR3 here is CASSYEGENKQYF. The CDR3 DNA is TGTGCCAGCAGTTACGAGGGGGAGAACAAGCAGTACTTC.

This clonotype occurred once. V usage is TRBV7-2 and J usage is TRBJ2-3, with TRBD1 matching over 9 bases. The trim removed 4 bases at V and 8 bases at J, leaving 13 bases unmatched. This CDR3 contains 16 residues. Per germline, CDR1 SGHTA and CDR2 FQGNSA. The CDR3 loop is CASSSPGQGPAATQYF. CDR3 DNA: TGTGCCAGCAGCTCCCCTGGACAGGGGCCGGCAGCTACGCAGTATTTT.

Ten or more counts support this clonotype. The junction does not match germline at one end; this may be a read error. The chain couples TRBV5-1 to TRBJ2-3; unclear D gene. CDR1 and CDR2 from the germline V gene are SGHRS and YFSETQ. This CDR3 has 13 residues. The CDR3 DNA is TGTGCCAGCAGTTCTCCTAGCACAGATACGCAGTATTTT. Translated: CASSSPSTDTQYF.

This clonotype showed up many times. The rearrangement links TRBV4-2 to TRBJ1-1; 8 nucleotides match TRBD1. This CDR3 spans 14 amino acids. CDR1 LGHNA and CDR2 YNFKEQ come from the germline V gene. The trim removed 5 bases at V and 4 bases at J, leaving 6 bases unmatched. CDR3 in DNA: TGTGCCAGCAGCATCTCCAGGGGGCGCACTGAAGCTTTCTTT. Its protein product is CASSISRGRTEAFF.

This chain joins TRBV7-2 and TRBJ2-2, with TRBD1 identical over 7 bases. Germline lookup yields CDR1 SGHTA and CDR2 FQGNSA. There are 16 residues in the CDR3. After removal of 0 bases from V and 0 bases from J, the junction contained 1 base not matched to a gene. CDR3 sequence (DNA): TGTGCCAGCAGCTTAGCTGGACAGGCGAACACCGGGGAGCTGTTTTTT. It encodes CASSLAGQANTGELFF.

This chain links TRBV12-3 or TRBV12-4 with TRBJ2-7; TRBD1 matches at 9 bases. The end of the DNA fits TRBJ2-5 better, so the J call may be wrong. The CDR3 is 16 amino acids. This chain's CDR3 is CASSPRQGGVGETQYF. The CDR3 region has the DNA TGTGCCAGCAGTCCCCGACAGGGGGGAGTTGGTGAGACCCAGTACTTC.